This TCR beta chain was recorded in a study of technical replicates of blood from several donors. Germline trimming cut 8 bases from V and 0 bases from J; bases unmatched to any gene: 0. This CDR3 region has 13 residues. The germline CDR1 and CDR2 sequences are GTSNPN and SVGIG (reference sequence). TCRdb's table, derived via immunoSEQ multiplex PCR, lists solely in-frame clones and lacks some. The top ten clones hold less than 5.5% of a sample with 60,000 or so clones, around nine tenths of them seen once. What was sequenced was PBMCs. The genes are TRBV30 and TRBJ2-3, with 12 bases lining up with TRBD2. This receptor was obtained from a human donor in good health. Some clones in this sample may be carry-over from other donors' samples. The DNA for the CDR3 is TGTGCCGGGACTAGCGGGAGCACAGATACGCAGTATTTT. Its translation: CAGTSGSTDTQYF.